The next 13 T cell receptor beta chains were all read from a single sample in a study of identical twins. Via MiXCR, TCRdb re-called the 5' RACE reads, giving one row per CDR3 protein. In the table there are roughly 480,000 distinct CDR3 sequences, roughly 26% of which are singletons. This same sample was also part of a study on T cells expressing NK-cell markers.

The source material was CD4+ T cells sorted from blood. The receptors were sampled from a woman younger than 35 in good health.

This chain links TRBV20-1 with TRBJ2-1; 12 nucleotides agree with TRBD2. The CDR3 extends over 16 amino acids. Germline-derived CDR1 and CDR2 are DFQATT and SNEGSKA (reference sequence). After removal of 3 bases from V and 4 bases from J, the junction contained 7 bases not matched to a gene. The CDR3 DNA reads TGCAGTGCTAGCCGACTAGCGGGGGCCCCTTACAATGAGCAGTTCTTC. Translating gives CSASRLAGAPYNEQFF.

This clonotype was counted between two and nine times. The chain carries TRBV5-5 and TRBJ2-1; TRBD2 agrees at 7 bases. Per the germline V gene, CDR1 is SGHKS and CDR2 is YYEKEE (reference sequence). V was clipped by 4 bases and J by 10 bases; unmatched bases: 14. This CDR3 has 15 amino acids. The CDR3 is CASSPAPGREREQFF. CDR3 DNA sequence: TGTGCCAGCAGCCCTGCCCCGGGGCGGGAGCGGGAGCAGTTCTTC.

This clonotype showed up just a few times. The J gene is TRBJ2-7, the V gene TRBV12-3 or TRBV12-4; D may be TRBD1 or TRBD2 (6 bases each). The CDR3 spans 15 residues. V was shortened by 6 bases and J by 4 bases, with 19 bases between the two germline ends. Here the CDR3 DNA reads TGTGCCAGCAGCCCGGGCAGGGGCGGGAAATACGAGCAGTACTTC. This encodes CASSPGRGGKYEQYF.

The CDR3 sequence: CASGPFPNTEAFF. CDR3 sequence (DNA): TGTGCTAGTGGTCCCTTCCCGAACACTGAAGCTTTCTTT. This chain joins TRBV12-5 and TRBJ1-1, with unresolved D. The germline V gene has CDR1 LGHNT and CDR2 FRNRAP. Trimming pared 5 bases from V and 1 base from J, leaving 8 bases between. The CDR3 contains 13 residues.

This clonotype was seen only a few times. CDR3 DNA: TGTGCCACTTCAGGGGGAAGTCCCCTCAGCAATCAGCCCCAGCATTTT. Residues: CATSGGSPLSNQPQHF. The chain employs TRBV10-3 and TRBJ1-5, with 7 bases that match TRBD1. With V trimmed by 10 bases and J by 1 base, 13 bases remained unmatched. CDR1 ENHRY and CDR2 SYGVKD come from the germline V gene. The CDR3 totals 16 residues.

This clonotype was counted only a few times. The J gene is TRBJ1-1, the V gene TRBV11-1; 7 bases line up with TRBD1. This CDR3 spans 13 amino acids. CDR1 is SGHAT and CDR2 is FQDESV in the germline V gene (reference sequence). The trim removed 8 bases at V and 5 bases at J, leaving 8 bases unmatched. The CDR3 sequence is CASSSDRATEAFF. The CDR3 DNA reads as TGTGCCAGCTCGTCAGACAGGGCGACTGAAGCTTTCTTT.

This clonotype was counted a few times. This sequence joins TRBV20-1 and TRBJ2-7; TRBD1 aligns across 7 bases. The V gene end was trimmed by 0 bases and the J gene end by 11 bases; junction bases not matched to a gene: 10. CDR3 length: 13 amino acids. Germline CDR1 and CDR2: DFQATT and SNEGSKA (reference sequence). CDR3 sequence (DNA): TGCAGTGCTAGAGATCCTAACAGGGGAAGCGAGTACTTC. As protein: CSARDPNRGSEYF.

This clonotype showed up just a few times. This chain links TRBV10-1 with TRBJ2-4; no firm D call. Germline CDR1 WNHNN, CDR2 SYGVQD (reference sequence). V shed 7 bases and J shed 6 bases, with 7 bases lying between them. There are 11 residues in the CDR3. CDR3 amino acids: CASMGLNIQYF. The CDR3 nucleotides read TGCGCCAGCATGGGCCTAAACATTCAGTACTTC.

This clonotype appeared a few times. CDR3 in DNA: TGTGCCATCAGGGGACGGGCGAACACTGAAGCTTTCTTT. This sequence encodes CAIRGRANTEAFF. The gene calls are TRBV10-3 and TRBJ1-1, with a possible D match to TRBD1 (5 bases). The V gene's germline CDR1 is ENHRY and CDR2 SYGVKD. CDR3 length: 13 residues. V was shortened by 6 bases and J by 1 base, with 9 bases between the two germline ends.

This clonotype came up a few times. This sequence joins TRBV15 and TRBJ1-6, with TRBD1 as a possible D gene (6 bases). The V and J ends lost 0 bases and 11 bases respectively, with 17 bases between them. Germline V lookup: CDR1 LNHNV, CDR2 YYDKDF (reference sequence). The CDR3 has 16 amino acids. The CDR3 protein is CATSRDPGTMGAPLHF. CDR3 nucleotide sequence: TGTGCCACCAGCAGAGATCCGGGGACAATGGGTGCACCCCTCCACTTT. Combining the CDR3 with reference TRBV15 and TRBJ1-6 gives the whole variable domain DAMVIQNPRYQVTQFGKPVTLSCSQTLNHNVMYWYQQKSSQAPKLLFHYYDKDFNNEADTPDNFQSRRPNTSFCFLDIRSPGLGDTAMYLCATSRDPGTMGAPLHFGNGTRLTVT.

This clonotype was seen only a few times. Written as DNA, the CDR3 is TGTGCCAGCAGCTTTCAGCCCGGGGCAGATACGCAGTATTTT. Translation gives CASSFQPGADTQYF. The V call is TRBV7-2, the J call TRBJ2-3, with D possibly TRBD2 on 5 matching bases. Trimming removed 3 bases at V and 4 bases at J, with 11 bases between. The germline CDR1 and CDR2 sequences are SGHTA and FQGNSA. The CDR3 totals 14 residues.

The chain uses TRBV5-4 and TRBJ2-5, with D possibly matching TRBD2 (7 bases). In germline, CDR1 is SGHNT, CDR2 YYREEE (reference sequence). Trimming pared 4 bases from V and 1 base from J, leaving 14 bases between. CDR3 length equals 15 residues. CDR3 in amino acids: CASSAGRGAQETQYF. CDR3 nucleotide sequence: TGTGCCAGCAGCGCAGGGAGGGGGGCCCAAGAGACCCAGTACTTC.

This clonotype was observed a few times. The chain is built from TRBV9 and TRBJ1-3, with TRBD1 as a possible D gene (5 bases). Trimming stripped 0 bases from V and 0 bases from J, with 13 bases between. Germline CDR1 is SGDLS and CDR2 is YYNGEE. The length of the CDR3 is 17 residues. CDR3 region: CASSVGTGPYSGNTIYF. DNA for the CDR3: TGTGCCAGCAGCGTAGGCACAGGACCTTACTCTGGAAACACCATATATTTT.